The T cell receptor beta chain under discussion was sequenced for a study of shared clonotypes between healthy human individuals. The donors, all of them Caucasian adults, lived in Nashville, Tennessee. A few counts support this clone. The protocol was immunoSEQ multiplex PCR, while the TCRdb copy is restricted to in-frame clones and leaves out a portion. The sample holds a few hundred thousand clones, around 97% seen once. Germline loops: CDR1 LNHDA, CDR2 SQIVND (reference sequence). Between the trimmed V and J ends, which lost 7 bases and 2 bases, there was a span of 12 bases. The length of the CDR3 is 14 residues.

The chain uses TRBV19 and TRBJ1-5; D not resolved. The sample taken for sequencing was naive CD4+ T cells sorted from blood. Subset in this sample: CD45RA+ positively selected. This receptor was identified in a woman under 40 in good health. CDR3 DNA sequence: TGTGCCAGTATTGCGGCAGAGGGCAATCAGCCCCAGCATTTT. Its translation is CASIAAEGNQPQHF. Variable domain in full (rest from reference TRBV19 and TRBJ1-5): DGGITQSPKYLFRKEGQNVTLSCEQNLNHDAMYWYRQDPGQGLRLIYYSQIVNDFQKGDIAEGYSVSREKKESFPLTVTSAQKNPTAFYLCASIAAEGNQPQHFGDGTRLSIL.